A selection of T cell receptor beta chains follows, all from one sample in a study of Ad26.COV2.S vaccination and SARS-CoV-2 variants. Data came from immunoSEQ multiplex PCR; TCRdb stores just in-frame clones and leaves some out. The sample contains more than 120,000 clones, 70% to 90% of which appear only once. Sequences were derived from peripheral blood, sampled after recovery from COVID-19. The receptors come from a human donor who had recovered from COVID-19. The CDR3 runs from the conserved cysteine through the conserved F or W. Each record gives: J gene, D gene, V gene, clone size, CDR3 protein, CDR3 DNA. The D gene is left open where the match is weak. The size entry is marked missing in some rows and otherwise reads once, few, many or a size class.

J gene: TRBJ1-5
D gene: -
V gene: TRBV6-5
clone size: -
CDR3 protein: CASSSQGPGSNQPQHF
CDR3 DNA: TGTGCCAGCAGTTCCCAAGGCCCCGGAAGCAATCAGCCCCAGCATTTT

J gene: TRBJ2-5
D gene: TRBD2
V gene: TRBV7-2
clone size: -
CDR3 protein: CASSLGLAGTETQYF
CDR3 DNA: TGTGCCAGCAGCTTAGGGTTAGCGGGGACTGAGACCCAGTACTTC

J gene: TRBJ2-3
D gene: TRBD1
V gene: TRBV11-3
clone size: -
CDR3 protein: CASSQGQGTYTDTQYF
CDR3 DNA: TGTGCCAGCAGCCAAGGACAGGGCACTTACACAGATACGCAGTATTTT

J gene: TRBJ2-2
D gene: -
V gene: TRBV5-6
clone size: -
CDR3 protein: CASSLGAGELFF
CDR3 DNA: TGTGCCAGCAGCTTGGGAGCCGGGGAGCTGTTTTTT

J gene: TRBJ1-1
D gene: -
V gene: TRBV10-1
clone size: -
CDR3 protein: CASSPGGERTEAFF
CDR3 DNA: TGCGCCAGCAGTCCGGGGGGAGAGAGGACTGAAGCTTTCTTT

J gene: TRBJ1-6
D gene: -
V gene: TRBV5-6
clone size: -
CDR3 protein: CASIRLGGGNSPLHF
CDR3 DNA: TGTGCCAGCATTCGGCTAGGAGGTGGTAATTCACCCCTCCACTTT

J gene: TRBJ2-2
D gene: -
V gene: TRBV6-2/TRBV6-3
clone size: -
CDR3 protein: CASSYSVNTGELFF
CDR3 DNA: TGTGCCAGCAGTTACTCCGTAAACACCGGGGAGCTGTTTTTT

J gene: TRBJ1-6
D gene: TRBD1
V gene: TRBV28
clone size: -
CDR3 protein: CASSPWTGSGYSPLHF
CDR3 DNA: TGTGCCAGCAGTCCCTGGACAGGGTCGGGTTATTCACCCCTCCACTTT

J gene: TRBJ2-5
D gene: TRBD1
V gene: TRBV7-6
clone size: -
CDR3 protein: CASSLLAHRDRGAQYF
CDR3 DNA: TGTGCCAGCAGCTTACTCGCTCACCGGGACAGGGGGGCCCAGTACTTC

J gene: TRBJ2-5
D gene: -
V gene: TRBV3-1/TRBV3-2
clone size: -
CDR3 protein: CASSPYGGGPGETQYF
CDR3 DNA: TGTGCCAGCAGCCCCTACGGCGGAGGTCCCGGCGAGACCCAGTACTTC

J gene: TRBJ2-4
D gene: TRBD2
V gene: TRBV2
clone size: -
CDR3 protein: CASSEKAGDYLAKNIQYF
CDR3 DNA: TGTGCCAGCAGTGAAAAGGCGGGGGACTATCTAGCCAAAAACATTCAGTACTTC

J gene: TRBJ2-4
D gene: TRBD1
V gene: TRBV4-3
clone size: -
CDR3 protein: CASSQDWGQGWNIQYF
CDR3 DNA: TGCGCCAGCAGCCAAGATTGGGGACAGGGGTGGAACATTCAGTACTTC

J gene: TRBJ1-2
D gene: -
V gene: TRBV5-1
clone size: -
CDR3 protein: CASSLASEGYTF
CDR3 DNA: TGCGCCAGCAGCTTGGCCTCGGAAGGCTACACCTTC

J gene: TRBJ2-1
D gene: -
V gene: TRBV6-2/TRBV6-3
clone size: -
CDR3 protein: CASSPTLGDLTYNEQFF
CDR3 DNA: TGTGCCAGCAGCCCTACGCTGGGAGACTTAACCTACAATGAGCAGTTCTTC

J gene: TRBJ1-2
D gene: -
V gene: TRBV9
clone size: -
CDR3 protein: CASSAGTANYGYTF
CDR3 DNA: TGTGCCAGCAGCGCCGGAACGGCCAACTATGGCTACACCTTC

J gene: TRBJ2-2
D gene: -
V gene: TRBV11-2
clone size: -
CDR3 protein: CASSPDPANTGELFF
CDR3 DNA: TGTGCCAGCAGCCCAGACCCAGCGAACACCGGGGAGCTGTTTTTT

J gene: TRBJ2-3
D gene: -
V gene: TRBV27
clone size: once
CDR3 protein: CASSLGCEPQSTDTQYF
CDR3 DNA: TGTGCCAGCTCCCTCGGGTGTGAGCCTCAAAGCACAGATACGCAGTATTTT

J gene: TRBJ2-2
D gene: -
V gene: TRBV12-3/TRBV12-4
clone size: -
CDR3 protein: CASRREAGELFF
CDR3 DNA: TGTGCCAGCAGAAGAGAGGCTGGGGAGCTGTTTTTT

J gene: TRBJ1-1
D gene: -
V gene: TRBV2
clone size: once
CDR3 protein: CASSEEWKEAFF
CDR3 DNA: TGTGCCAGCAGTGAAGAATGGAAGGAAGCTTTCTTT

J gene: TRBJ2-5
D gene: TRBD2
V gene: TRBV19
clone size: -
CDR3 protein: CASITRRLAGGQETQYF
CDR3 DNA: TGTGCCAGTATTACTCGGAGATTAGCGGGGGGCCAAGAGACCCAGTACTTC

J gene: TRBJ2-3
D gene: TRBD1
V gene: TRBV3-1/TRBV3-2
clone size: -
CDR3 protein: CASRQHRDRGADTQYF
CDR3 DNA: TGTGCCAGCAGACAACACCGGGACAGGGGAGCAGATACGCAGTATTTT

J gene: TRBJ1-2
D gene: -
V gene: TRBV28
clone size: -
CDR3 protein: CAITRPGENYGYTF
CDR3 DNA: TGTGCCATAACAAGGCCAGGGGAGAACTATGGCTACACCTTC

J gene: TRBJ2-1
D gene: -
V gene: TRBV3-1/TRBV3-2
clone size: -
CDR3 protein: CASSSGTLPSNEQFF
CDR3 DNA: TGTGCCAGCAGCTCCGGGACTCTCCCTAGCAATGAGCAGTTCTTC

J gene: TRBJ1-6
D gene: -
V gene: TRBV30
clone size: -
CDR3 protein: CAWRRSGVDYNSPLHF
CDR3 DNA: TGTGCCTGGAGGCGATCGGGGGTCGACTATAATTCACCCCTCCACTTT

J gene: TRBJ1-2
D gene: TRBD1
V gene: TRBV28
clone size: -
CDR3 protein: CASRRQPGGGYTF
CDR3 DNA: TGTGCCAGCAGAAGGCAACCAGGGGGCGGCTACACCTTC

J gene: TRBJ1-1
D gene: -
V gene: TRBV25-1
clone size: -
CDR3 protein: CASSETPGGRTEAFF
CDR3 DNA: TGTGCCAGCAGTGAAACTCCAGGAGGACGCACTGAAGCTTTCTTT

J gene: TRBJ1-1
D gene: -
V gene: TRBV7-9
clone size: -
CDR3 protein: CASSSSLVDKNTEAFF
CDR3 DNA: TGTGCCAGCAGCTCCTCCCTCGTTGACAAGAACACTGAAGCTTTCTTT

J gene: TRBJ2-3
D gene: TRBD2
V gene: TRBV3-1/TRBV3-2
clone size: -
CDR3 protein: CASSPQALAGGLTDTQYF
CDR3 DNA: TGTGCCAGCAGCCCCCAAGCCCTAGCGGGGGGCCTCACAGATACGCAGTATTTT

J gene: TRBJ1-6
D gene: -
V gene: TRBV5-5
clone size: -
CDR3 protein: CASSNTGQSPLHF
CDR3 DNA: TGTGCCAGCAGCAATACAGGGCAATCACCCCTCCACTTT

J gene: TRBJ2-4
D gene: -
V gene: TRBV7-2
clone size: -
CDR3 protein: CASSSRSAKNIQYF
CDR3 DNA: TGTGCCAGCAGCTCAAGGTCGGCCAAAAACATTCAGTACTTC

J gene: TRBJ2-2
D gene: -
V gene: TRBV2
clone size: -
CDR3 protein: CASRGAGELFF
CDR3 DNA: TGTGCCAGCAGGGGGGCAGGGGAGCTGTTTTTT

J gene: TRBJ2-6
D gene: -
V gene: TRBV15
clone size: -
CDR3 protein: CATSPGPSGANVLTF
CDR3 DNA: TGTGCCACCAGCCCCGGGCCCTCTGGGGCCAACGTCCTGACTTTC

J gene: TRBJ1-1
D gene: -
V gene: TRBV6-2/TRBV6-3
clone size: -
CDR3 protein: CASSYPLSSPSETEAFF
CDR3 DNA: TGTGCCAGCAGTTACCCCCTTTCCTCCCCGAGCGAGACTGAAGCTTTCTTT

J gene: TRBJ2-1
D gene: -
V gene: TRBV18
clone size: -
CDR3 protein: CASSLGGPGSEQFF
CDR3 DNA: TGTGCCAGCTCACTGGGGGGGCCAGGGAGTGAGCAGTTCTTC

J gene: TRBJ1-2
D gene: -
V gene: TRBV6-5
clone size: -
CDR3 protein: CASRGRNYGYTF
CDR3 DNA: TGTGCCAGCAGGGGACGGAACTATGGCTACACCTTC

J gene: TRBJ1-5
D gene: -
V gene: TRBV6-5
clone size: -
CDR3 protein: CASSYRGGNNQPQHF
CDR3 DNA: TGTGCCAGCAGTTACCGAGGAGGGAACAATCAGCCCCAGCATTTT

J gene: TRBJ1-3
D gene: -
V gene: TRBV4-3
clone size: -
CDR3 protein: CASSQEGAGGNTIYF
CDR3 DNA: TGCGCCAGCAGCCAAGAGGGGGCCGGGGGAAACACCATATATTTT

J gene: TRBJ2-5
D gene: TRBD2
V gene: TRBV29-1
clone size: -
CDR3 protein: CSVDPSGGRGETQYF
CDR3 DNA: TGCAGCGTTGACCCCAGCGGGGGCCGAGGGGAGACCCAGTACTTC

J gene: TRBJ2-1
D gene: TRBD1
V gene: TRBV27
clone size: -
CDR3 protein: CASSSTGLDYNEQFF
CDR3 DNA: TGTGCCAGCAGTTCGACAGGGTTGGACTACAATGAGCAGTTCTTC

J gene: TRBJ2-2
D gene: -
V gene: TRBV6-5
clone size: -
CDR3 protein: CASSPGATNTGELFF
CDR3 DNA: TGTGCCAGCAGTCCCGGGGCTACGAACACCGGGGAGCTGTTTTTT

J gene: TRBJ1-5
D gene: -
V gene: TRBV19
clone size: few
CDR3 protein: CASSIVKNQPQHF
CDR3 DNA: TGTGCCAGTAGTATAGTCAAAAATCAGCCCCAGCATTTT

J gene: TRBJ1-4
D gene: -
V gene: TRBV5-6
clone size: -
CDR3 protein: CASSSSGATNEKLFF
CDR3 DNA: TGTGCCAGCAGCTCATCAGGGGCAACTAATGAAAAACTGTTTTTT

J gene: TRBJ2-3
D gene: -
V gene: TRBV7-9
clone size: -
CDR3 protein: CASRGPTSTDTQYF
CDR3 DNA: TGTGCCAGCAGGGGTCCTACTAGCACAGATACGCAGTATTTT

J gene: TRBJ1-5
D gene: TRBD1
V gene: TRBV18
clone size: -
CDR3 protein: CASSGDRGNQPQHF
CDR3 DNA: TGTGCCAGCTCAGGGGACAGGGGCAATCAGCCCCAGCATTTT

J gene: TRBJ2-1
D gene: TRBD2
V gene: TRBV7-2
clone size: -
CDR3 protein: CASSFSSGGLNEQFF
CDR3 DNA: TGTGCCAGCAGCTTTTCTAGCGGGGGGTTAAATGAGCAGTTCTTC

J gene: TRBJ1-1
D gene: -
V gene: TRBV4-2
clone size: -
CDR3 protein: CASSQVLVGTEAFF
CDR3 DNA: TGTGCCAGCAGCCAAGTATTAGTGGGAACTGAAGCTTTCTTT

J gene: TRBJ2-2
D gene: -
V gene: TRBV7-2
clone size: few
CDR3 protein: CASSFSRIDTGELFF
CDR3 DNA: TGTGCCAGCAGCTTCTCTAGAATCGACACCGGGGAGCTGTTTTTT

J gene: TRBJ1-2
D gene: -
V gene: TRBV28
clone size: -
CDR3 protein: CASSPTNLYGYTF
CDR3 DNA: TGTGCCAGCAGTCCAACAAACCTCTATGGCTACACCTTC

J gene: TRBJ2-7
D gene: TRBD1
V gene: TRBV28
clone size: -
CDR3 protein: CASSFPGGNEQYF
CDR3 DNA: TGTGCCAGCAGTTTTCCAGGGGGCAACGAGCAGTACTTC

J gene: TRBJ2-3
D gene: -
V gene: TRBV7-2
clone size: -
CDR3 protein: CASSSGAIRTDTQYF
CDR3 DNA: TGTGCCAGCAGCTCAGGGGCCATCCGCACAGATACGCAGTATTTT

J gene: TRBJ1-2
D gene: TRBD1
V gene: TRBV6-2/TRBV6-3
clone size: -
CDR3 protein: CASSYTTGGPYGYTF
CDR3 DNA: TGTGCCAGCAGTTACACGACAGGGGGTCCCTATGGCTACACCTTC

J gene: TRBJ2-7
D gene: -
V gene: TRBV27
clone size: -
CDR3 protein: CASSLRPGIYYEQYF
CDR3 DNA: TGTGCCAGCAGTTTAAGGCCAGGGATATACTACGAGCAGTACTTC

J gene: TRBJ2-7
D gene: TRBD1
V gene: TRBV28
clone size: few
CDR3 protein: CASSSTGVGEQYF
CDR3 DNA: TGTGCCAGCAGTTCGACAGGGGTAGGGGAGCAGTACTTC

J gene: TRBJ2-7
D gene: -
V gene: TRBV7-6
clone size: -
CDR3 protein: CASSLGSAAPLNEQYF
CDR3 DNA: TGTGCCAGCAGCTTAGGGTCAGCGGCGCCCTTGAACGAGCAGTACTTC